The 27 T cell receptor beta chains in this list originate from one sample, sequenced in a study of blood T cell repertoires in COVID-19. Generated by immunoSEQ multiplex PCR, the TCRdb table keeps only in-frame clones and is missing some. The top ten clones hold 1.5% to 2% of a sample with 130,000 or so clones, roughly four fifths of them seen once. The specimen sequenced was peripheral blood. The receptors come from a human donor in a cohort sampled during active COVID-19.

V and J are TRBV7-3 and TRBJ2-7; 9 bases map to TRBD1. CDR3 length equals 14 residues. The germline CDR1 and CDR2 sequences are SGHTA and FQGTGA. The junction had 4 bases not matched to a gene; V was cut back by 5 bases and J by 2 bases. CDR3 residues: CASSITGGPYEQYF. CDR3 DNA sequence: TGTGCCAGCAGCATCACAGGGGGCCCCTACGAGCAGTACTTC.

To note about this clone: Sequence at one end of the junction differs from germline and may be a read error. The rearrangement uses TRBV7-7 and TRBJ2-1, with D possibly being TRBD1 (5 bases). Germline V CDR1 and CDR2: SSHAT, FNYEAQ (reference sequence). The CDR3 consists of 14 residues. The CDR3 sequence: CASSPQGGDSEQFF. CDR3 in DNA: TGTGCTAGCAGCCCCCAGGGTGGTGATAGTGAGCAGTTCTTC.

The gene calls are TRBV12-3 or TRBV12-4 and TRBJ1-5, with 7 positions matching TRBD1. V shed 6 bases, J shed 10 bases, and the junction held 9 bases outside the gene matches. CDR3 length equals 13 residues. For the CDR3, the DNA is TGTGCCAGCAGGACCACAGGGGATCGACCCCAGCATTTT. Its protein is CASRTTGDRPQHF.

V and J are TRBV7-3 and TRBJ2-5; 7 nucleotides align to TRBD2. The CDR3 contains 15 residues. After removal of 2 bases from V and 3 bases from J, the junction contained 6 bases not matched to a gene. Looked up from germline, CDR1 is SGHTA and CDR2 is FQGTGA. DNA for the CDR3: TGTGCCAGCAGCTTACTTGGCGGGAGTAAAGAGACCCAGTACTTC. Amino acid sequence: CASSLLGGSKETQYF.

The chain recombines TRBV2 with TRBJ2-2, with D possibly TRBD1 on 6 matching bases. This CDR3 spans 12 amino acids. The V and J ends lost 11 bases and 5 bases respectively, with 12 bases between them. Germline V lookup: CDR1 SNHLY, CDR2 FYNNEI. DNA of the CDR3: TGTGCCTGTCACAGGGAGACCGGGGAGCTGTTTTTT. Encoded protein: CACHRETGELFF.

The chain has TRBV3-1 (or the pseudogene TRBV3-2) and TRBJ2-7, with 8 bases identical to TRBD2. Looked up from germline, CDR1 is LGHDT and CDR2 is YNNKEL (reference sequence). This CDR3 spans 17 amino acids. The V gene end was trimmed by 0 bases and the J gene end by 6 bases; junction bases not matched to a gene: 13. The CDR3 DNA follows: TGTGCCAGCAGCCAAGAAACGGAAGCGGGAGAAAACACCGAGCAGTACTTC. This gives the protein CASSQETEAGENTEQYF.

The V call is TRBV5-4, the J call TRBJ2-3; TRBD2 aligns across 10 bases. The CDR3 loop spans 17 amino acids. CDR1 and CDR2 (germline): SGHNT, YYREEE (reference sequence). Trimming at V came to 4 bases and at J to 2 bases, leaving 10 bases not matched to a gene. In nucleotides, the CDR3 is TGTGCCAGCAGCCCCAAATCCGGGACTAGCGCCACAGATACGCAGTATTTT. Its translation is CASSPKSGTSATDTQYF.

The DNA of the CDR3 is TGTGCTAGTGGTTTGGTACTAGGGACTAGCGGGAGGAATGAGCAGTTCTTC. This gives the protein CASGLVLGTSGRNEQFF. V is TRBV12-5 and J is TRBJ2-1, with 15 bases matching TRBD2. CDR3 length equals 17 residues. V dropped 0 bases and J dropped 7; count of bases not matched to a gene: 4. Germline CDR1 is LGHNT and CDR2 is FRNRAP.

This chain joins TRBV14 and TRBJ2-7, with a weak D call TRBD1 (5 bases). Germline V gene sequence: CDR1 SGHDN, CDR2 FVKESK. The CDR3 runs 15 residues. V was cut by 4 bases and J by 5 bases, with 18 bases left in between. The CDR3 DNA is TGTGCCAGCAGCCCTAAAATCGACAGTCGGAACGAGCAGTACTTC. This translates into CASSPKIDSRNEQYF.

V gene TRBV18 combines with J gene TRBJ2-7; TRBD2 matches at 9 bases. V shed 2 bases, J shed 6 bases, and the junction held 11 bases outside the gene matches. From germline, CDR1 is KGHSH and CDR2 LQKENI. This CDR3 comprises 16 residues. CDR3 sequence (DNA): TGTGCCAGCTCACCAGGGGTTAGCGGGAGAAGAAGCGAGCAGTACTTC. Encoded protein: CASSPGVSGRRSEQYF.

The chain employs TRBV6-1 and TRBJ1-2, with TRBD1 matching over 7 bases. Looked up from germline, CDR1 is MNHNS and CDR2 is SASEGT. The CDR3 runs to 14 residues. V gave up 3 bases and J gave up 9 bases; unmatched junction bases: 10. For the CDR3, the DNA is TGTGCCAGCAGTGATAGGGGGCGCAGCTGGAGCTACACCTTC. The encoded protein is CASSDRGRSWSYTF.

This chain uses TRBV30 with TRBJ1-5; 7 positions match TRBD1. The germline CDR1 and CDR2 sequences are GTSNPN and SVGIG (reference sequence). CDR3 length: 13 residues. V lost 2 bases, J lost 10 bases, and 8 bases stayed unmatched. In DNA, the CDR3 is TGTGCCTGGAGTATGGGCCCAGGGGGACCCCAGCATTTT. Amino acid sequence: CAWSMGPGGPQHF.

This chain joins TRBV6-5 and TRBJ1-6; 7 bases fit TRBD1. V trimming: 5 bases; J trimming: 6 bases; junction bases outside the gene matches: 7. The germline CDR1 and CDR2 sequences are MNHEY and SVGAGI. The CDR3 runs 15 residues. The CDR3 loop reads CASSPQGTVNSPLHF. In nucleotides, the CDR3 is TGTGCCAGCAGTCCCCAGGGGACAGTTAATTCACCCCTCCACTTT.

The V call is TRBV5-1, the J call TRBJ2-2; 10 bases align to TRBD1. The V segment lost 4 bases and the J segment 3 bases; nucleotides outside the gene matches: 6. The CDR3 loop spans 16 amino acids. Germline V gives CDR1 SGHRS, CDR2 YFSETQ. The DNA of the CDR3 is TGCGCCAGCAGCAGATCCGGGACAGGGGACACCGGGGAGCTGTTTTTT. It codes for CASSRSGTGDTGELFF.

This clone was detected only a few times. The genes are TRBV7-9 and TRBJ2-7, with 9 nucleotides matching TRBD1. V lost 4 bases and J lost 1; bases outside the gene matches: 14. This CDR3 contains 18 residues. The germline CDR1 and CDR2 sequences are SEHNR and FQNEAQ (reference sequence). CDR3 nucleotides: TGTGCCAGCAGCTCCACCCGAGGGACAGGGAGGGCTTCCTACGAGCAGTACTTC. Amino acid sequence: CASSSTRGTGRASYEQYF.

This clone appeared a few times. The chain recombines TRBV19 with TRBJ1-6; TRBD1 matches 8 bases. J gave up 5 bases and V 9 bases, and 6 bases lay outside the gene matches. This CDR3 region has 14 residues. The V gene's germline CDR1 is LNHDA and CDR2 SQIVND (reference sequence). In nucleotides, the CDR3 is TGTGCCAGCGGGGACAGGCCGGATAATTCACCCCTCCACTTT. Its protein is CASGDRPDNSPLHF.

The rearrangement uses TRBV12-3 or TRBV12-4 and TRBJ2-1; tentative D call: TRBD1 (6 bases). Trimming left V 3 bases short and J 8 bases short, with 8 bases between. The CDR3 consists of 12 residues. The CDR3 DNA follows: TGTGCCAGCAGTTTTAGGGGGTATGAGCAGTTCTTC. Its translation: CASSFRGYEQFF.

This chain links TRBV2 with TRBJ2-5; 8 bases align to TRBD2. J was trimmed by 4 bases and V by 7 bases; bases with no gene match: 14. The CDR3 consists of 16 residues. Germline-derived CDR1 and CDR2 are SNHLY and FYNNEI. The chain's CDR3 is CASTQQEGGRLETQYF. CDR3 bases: TGTGCCAGCACCCAACAAGAGGGCGGGAGGTTAGAGACCCAGTACTTC.

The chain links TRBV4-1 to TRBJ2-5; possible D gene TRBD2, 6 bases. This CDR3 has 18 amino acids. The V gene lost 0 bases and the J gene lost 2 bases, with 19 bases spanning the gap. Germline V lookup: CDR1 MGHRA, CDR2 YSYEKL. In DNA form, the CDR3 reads TGCGCCAGCAGCCAAGATGAGGCTGGTTTCGCGGGGCAAGAGACCCAGTACTTC. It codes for CASSQDEAGFAGQETQYF.

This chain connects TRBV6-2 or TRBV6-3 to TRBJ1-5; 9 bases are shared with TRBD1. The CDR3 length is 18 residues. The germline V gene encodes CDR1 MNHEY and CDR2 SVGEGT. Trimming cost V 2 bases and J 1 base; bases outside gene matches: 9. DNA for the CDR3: TGTGCCAGCAGTTACGTGACAGGGGGAGGGTTGAGCAATCAGCCCCAGCATTTT. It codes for CASSYVTGGGLSNQPQHF.

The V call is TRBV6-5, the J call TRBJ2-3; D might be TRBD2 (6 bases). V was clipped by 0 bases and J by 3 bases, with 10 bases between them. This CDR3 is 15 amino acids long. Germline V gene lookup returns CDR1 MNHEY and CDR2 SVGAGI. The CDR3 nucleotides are TGTGCCAGCAGTTACTCACCCGGGAGTACAGATACGCAGTATTTT. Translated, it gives CASSYSPGSTDTQYF.

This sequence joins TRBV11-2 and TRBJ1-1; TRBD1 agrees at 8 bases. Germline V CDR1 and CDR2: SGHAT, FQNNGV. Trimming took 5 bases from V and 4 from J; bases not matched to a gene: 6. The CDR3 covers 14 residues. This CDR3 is CASSRQGRATEAFF. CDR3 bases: TGTGCCAGCAGCCGACAGGGGAGGGCCACTGAAGCTTTCTTT.

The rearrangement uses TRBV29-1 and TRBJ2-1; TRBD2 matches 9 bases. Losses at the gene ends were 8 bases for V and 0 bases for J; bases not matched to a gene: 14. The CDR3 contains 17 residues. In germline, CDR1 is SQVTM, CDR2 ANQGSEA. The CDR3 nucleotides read TGCAGCATCGGGGGCAGCGGGAGGTCGAGCTCCTACAATGAGCAGTTCTTC. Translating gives CSIGGSGRSSSYNEQFF.

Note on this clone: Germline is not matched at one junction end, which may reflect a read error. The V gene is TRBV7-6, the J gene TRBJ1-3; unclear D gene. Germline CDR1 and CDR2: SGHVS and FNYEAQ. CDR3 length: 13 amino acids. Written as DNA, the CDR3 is TGTGCCAGCAGCTCCCCCTCTAGAAACACCATATATTTT. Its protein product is CASSSPSRNTIYF. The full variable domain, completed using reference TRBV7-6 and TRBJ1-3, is GAGVSQSPRYKVTKRGQDVALRCDPISGHVSLYWYRQALGQGPEFLTYFNYEAQQDKSGLPNDRFSAERPEGSISTLTIQRTEQRDSAMYRCASSSPSRNTIYFGEGSWLTVV.

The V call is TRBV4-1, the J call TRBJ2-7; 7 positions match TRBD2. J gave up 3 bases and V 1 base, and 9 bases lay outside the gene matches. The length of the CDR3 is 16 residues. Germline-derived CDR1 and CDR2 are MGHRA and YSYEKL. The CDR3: CASSQGYEAGNYEQYF. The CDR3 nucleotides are TGCGCCAGCAGCCAAGGATACGAAGCGGGGAACTACGAGCAGTACTTC.

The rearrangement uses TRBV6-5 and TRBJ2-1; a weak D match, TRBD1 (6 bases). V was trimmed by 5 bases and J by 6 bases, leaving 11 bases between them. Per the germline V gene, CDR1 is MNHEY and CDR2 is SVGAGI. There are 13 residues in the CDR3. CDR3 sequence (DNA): TGTGCCAGCAGTCGGGACATAGGCAATGAGCAGTTCTTC. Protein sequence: CASSRDIGNEQFF.

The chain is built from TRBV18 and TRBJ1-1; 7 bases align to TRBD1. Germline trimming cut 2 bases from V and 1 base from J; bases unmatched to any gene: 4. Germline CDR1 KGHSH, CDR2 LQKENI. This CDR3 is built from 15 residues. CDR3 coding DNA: TGTGCCAGCTCACCAGGACAGGACCGGAACACTGAAGCTTTCTTT. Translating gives CASSPGQDRNTEAFF.